Detailed here is one T cell receptor beta chain. The sample comes from a study of technical replicates of blood from a handful of donors. Trimming took off 3 bases at V and 0 bases at J, with 16 bases between the two ends. From germline, CDR1 is SGHNT and CDR2 YYREEE (reference sequence). There are 17 residues in the CDR3. Assay: immunoSEQ multiplex PCR; the TCRdb copy retains only in-frame clones and omits some. The sample includes more than 65,000 clones, nearly 98% of them seen just once. Sequencing was carried out using T cells isolated from PBMCs. The chain joins TRBV5-4 to TRBJ1-3; D is undetermined. The clonotype comes from a human donor in good health. CDR3: CASSSAGRLPSGNTIYF. The CDR3 DNA sequence: TGTGCCAGCAGCTCAGCGGGCCGGCTGCCCTCTGGAAACACCATATATTTT.